The 13 T cell receptor beta chains in this list originate from one sample, sequenced in a study of control samples from healthy donors and cancer patients. Assay used: immunoSEQ multiplex PCR; TCRdb lists only in-frame clones, some missing. This table holds about 120,000 clones, 88% found once. Sequenced input: blood. Every receptor here comes from a man aged 40-49 years in good health.

The rearrangement links TRBV4-1 to TRBJ2-7; 10 nucleotides align to TRBD1. CDR3 length: 15 residues. Germline lookup yields CDR1 MGHRA and CDR2 YSYEKL. Trimming removed 1 base from V and 1 base from J; junction bases left unmatched: 1. This CDR3 is CASSQAGQGSYEQYF. CDR3 coding DNA: TGCGCCAGCAGCCAAGCGGGACAGGGGTCCTACGAGCAGTACTTC.

The gene calls are TRBV24-1 and TRBJ2-1, with 9 bases aligning to TRBD1. The CDR3 has 14 amino acids. V lost 7 bases to trimming and J lost 7 bases; unmatched junction nucleotides: 7. Germline CDR1 KGHDR, CDR2 SFDVKD. CDR3 DNA sequence: TGTGCCACCAGCCCATCGACAGGGGGTAATGAGCAGTTCTTC. Translated, it gives CATSPSTGGNEQFF.

The chain is built from TRBV4-1 and TRBJ2-2; D unclear. CDR1 is MGHRA and CDR2 is YSYEKL in the germline V gene. The CDR3 has 14 residues. V was trimmed by 4 bases and J by 6 bases, leaving 12 bases between them. The CDR3: CASSPGVLPGELFF. In DNA, the CDR3 is TGCGCCAGCAGCCCCGGAGTTCTCCCCGGGGAGCTGTTTTTT.

The chain employs TRBV7-2 and TRBJ1-1; tentative D call: TRBD1 (5 bases). Trimming shortened V by 2 bases and J by 5 bases, and 15 bases separated the two germline ends. The CDR3 has 15 amino acids. CDR1 SGHTA and CDR2 FQGNSA come from the germline V gene. This CDR3 reads CASSLPTITGTEAFF. DNA of the CDR3: TGTGCCAGCAGCTTACCGACCATTACAGGAACTGAAGCTTTCTTT. Filled out from reference TRBV7-2 and TRBJ1-1, the complete variable domain reads GAGVSQSPSNKVTEKGKDVELRCDPISGHTALYWYRQSLGQGLEFLIYFQGNSAPDKSGLPSDRFSAERTGGSVSTLTIQRTQQEDSAVYLCASSLPTITGTEAFFGQGTRLTVV.

This clone was observed a few times. This chain connects TRBV30 to TRBJ1-4, with 7 bases identical to TRBD1. Germline V gene data show CDR1 as GTSNPN and CDR2 as SVGIG (reference sequence). J lost 8 bases, V lost 4 bases, and 7 bases had no gene match. CDR3 length: 13 amino acids. The CDR3 DNA is TGTGCCTGGAACTACAGGGGAGGCGAAAAACTGTTTTTT. It yields the protein CAWNYRGGEKLFF.

The chain recombines TRBV3-1 (or the pseudogene TRBV3-2) with TRBJ1-1; TRBD1 is a possible D gene (5 bases). This CDR3 comprises 12 residues. From germline, CDR1 is LGHDT and CDR2 YNNKEL (reference sequence). Trimming left V 3 bases short and J 4 bases short, with 6 bases between. CDR3 sequence (DNA): TGTGCCAGCAGCCAGGGGGGCACTGAAGCTTTCTTT. Amino acids: CASSQGGTEAFF.

The chain employs TRBV6-2 or TRBV6-3 and TRBJ1-1; TRBD1 matches 7 bases. Germline CDR1 is MNHEY and CDR2 is SVGEGT. The CDR3 runs 14 residues. Trimming cost V 5 bases and J 6 bases; bases outside gene matches: 9. The CDR3 nucleotides are TGTGCCAGCAGTCGACAGGGTAACTTGGCTGAAGCTTTCTTT. Its protein is CASSRQGNLAEAFF.

This chain connects TRBV25-1 to TRBJ1-1; D call uncertain. Looked up from germline, CDR1 is MGHDK and CDR2 is SYGVNS. CDR3 size: 16 residues. V lost 1 base to trimming and J lost 0 bases, with 12 bases between them. The CDR3, as DNA: TGTGCCAGCAGTGAATCCGGCAGACCAATGAACACTGAAGCTTTCTTT. Translating gives CASSESGRPMNTEAFF.

This chain links TRBV24-1 with TRBJ2-1; 7 bases map to TRBD2. The trim removed 10 bases at V and 3 bases at J, leaving 8 bases unmatched. Germline CDR1 reads KGHDR; CDR2 reads SFDVKD. This CDR3 spans 14 amino acids. Written as DNA, the CDR3 is TGTGCCACTAGCCTGGGAGGGGACTACAATGAGCAGTTCTTC. Residues: CATSLGGDYNEQFF.

This clone was seen once. V is TRBV7-2 and J is TRBJ1-5; D is unresolved. The CDR3 is 13 amino acids. Germline V gives CDR1 SGHTA, CDR2 FQGNSA. Trimming removed 5 bases from V and 4 bases from J, with 9 bases in between. The CDR3 bases are TGTGCCAGCAGCGAACAGAAAAATCAGCCCCAGCATTTT. Its translation is CASSEQKNQPQHF.

This clone was observed a single time. The chain joins TRBV7-8 to TRBJ2-3; tentative D call: TRBD1 (5 bases). Germline lookup yields CDR1 SGHVS and CDR2 FQNEAQ. Trimming pared 4 bases from V and 3 bases from J, leaving 8 bases between. This CDR3 is built from 13 residues. The DNA of the CDR3 is TGTGCCAGCAGCTCCGGACAAACAGATACGCAGTATTTT. Translating it yields CASSSGQTDTQYF.

The chain links TRBV9 to TRBJ2-5; the D gene is possibly TRBD1 (6 bases). The CDR3 has 14 amino acids. V was trimmed by 2 bases and J by 0 bases, leaving 8 bases between them. Germline CDR1 is SGDLS and CDR2 is YYNGEE. The CDR3 bases are TGTGCCAGCAGCGTTCAGGGGTACCAAGAGACCCAGTACTTC. It is translated as CASSVQGYQETQYF.

This clone was seen a few times. The chain combines TRBV19 with TRBJ2-5; 7 nucleotides line up with TRBD1. The CDR3 has 15 amino acids. V shed 6 bases, J shed 2 bases, and the junction held 9 bases outside the gene matches. Germline V gene sequence: CDR1 LNHDA, CDR2 SQIVND (reference sequence). The CDR3 reads CASSSYTGVQETQYF. The CDR3 DNA follows: TGTGCCAGTAGCTCATATACAGGGGTGCAAGAGACCCAGTACTTC.